This paragraph reports one T cell receptor beta chain. This clone was observed a few times. Its specific antigen is unknown. Base-call qualities are not available, and no considerably larger clone is one nucleotide away. The data belong to a study of blood T cell repertoires in COVID-19 (dated by TCRdb to 2018 to 2020). Notes on the research overall: Collaborator samples came from the United States, Italy and Spain and covered acute and convalescent phases of COVID-19. Subjects who had been exposed to COVID-19, were actively infected with it, or had recovered from it provided the deeply sampled blood TCRbeta repertoires that made up the dataset. The sample metadata nearly always contained a de-identified subject ID, COVID-19 status, age in years and sex. Samples came from the ongoing ImmuneRACE study (first 160 participants) plus 1,254 subjects from 6 global collaborators. The material from the prospective study consisted of cDNA or gDNA derived from T cells, B-cell-depleted T cells, or PBMCs. HLA class I and class II types, where available, came from metadata supplied by the sample provider rather than from assay-based typing. A freely available public database, intended as a resource for researchers studying the immune response to SARS-CoV-2, is where the repertoires were released.

The study at large found these results: How much clinical and demographic metadata was included differed by source and by participant, and the metadata was provided uncurated.

One collaborating source in Seattle enrolled patients while the patients were actively infected and followed the patients over time throughout the course of disease. Each collaborating institution followed its own protocols to collect whole blood in K2EDTA tubes. For TCRbeta analysis, collaborators shipped samples in one of three forms: frozen whole blood, isolated PBMCs, or DNA extracted from either of those sample types. The immunoSEQ Assay, a bias-controlled multiplex PCR, was used to amplify TCRbeta CDR3 regions from genomic DNA. Concerning the study's data processing: Within the assay, amplification of reference gene primers was used to estimate how many nucleated cells each sample contained. Sequence reads were collapsed and filtered to measure the absolute abundance of every unique TCRbeta CDR3 rearrangement. For each sample, productive Simpson clonality was calculated as the square root of Simpson's diversity index across productive rearrangements. In TCRdb, the immuneACCESS table is reduced to in-frame sequences with V and J assigned. These tables do not hold every clone; where another copy was compared, an unresolved V gene accounts for under half, and the others remain unexplained. V and J calls and clone size come straight from that table; D and trimming were deduced from the DNA. Here the sample has about 170,000 clones; just under 85% occur a single time. Clones ranked in the top ten supply approximately 2.6% of the sample.

CDR1 KGHSH and CDR2 LQKENI are derived from the germline V gene. V trim: 3 bases; J trim: 6 bases; unmatched bases: 7. The CDR3, from cysteine to phenylalanine, totals 14 residues. Only the CDR3 region is kept as DNA, spanning 42 bases read in frame from base 1. The receptor was derived from an elderly woman with COVID-19, enrolled during active disease. The specimen sequenced was peripheral blood. The chain links TRBV18 with TRBJ2-7; 8 junctional bases match TRBD2. The CDR3 in this case is CASSPSSGDSEQYF. Here is the DNA: TGTGCCAGCTCACCGAGTAGCGGGGATAGCGAGCAGTACTTC.